The clone carrying this TCR beta chain was recorded a few times. Its antigen is not identified. Following RNA extraction, reverse transcription yielded cDNA that acted as the sequencing template. TCRdb's table, derived via immunoSEQ multiplex PCR, lists solely in-frame clones and lacks some. The sample yields about 200,000 clones, 35% to 40% seen once. Described treatment: oral pan-JAK inhibitor, 5-10 mg twice daily. These data belong to a study of CD8+ T cells in alopecia areata. Study context: Treated patients swallowed 5 to 10 mg of oral tofacitinib twice daily. Tofacitinib was given for 6 to 18 months, then stopped for 6 months.

Notes on the study in general: For patients receiving tofacitinib, scalp clonality and expanded CD8+ clones among the top 100 significantly decreased.

Per the germline V gene, CDR1 is SGDLS and CDR2 is YYNGEE. Trimming shortened V by 3 bases and J by 3 bases, and 12 bases separated the two germline ends. The CDR3 is made up of 14 amino acids. V usage is TRBV9 and J usage is TRBJ1-2; weak D call: TRBD1 (5 bases). The sequence derives from a human donor with alopecia areata. The source was CD4+ T cells sorted from blood, collected between weeks 30 and 35, from a patient treated with tofacitinib. The CDR3 sequence is CASSGNRNYYGYTF. The DNA of the CDR3 is TGTGCCAGCAGCGGAAACAGGAATTACTATGGCTACACCTTC.